The 21 T cell receptor beta chains listed next were all sequenced from one sample in a study of T-cell memory formation after mild COVID-19. TCRdb independently ran MiXCR on the 5' RACE reads; one entry per CDR3 protein. Of around 310,000 distinct CDR3 sequences listed, approximately 22% were seen once; the top ten hold around a fifth. The sample comprised PBMCs or a T cell subset sorted from them (not recorded which). These receptors were obtained from a man aged 18 to 35 who had mild COVID-19 (a few samples of this study predate the infection). Cell type and time point are not known.

This clonotype was seen many times. This chain links TRBV28 with TRBJ1-1; D unresolved. With 6 bases removed from V and 5 bases from J, the gap between germline ends came to 7 bases. This CDR3 comprises 11 residues. The germline V gene encodes CDR1 MDHEN and CDR2 SYDVKM. The CDR3 is CASSPGTEAFF. CDR3 bases: TGTGCCAGCAGCCCCGGGACTGAAGCTTTCTTT.

The chain combines TRBV7-2 with TRBJ2-4, with TRBD2 matching over 11 bases. V was pared by 3 bases and J by 1 base, with 2 bases of the junction left unmatched. The germline V gene encodes CDR1 SGHTA and CDR2 FQGNSA. This CDR3 has 16 residues. CDR3 region: CASSFASGGAKNIQYF. The CDR3 DNA sequence: TGTGCCAGCAGCTTTGCTAGCGGGGGGGCCAAAAACATTCAGTACTTC.

V usage is TRBV5-1 and J usage is TRBJ1-1, with D maybe TRBD1 (5 bases). In germline, CDR1 is SGHRS, CDR2 YFSETQ. V lost 1 base to trimming and J lost 1 base, with 11 bases between them. This CDR3 is built from 15 residues. CDR3 nucleotides: TGCGCCAGCAGCTTGTTCGTGCAGGGGAACACTGAAGCTTTCTTT. Encoded protein: CASSLFVQGNTEAFF.

V and J are TRBV4-1 and TRBJ2-5; possible D gene TRBD2, 6 bases. The CDR3 has 16 amino acids. CDR1 MGHRA and CDR2 YSYEKL come from the germline V gene. Between the trimmed V and J ends, which lost 1 base and 5 bases, there was a span of 17 bases. For the CDR3, the DNA is TGCGCCAGCAGCCAAGGATCACTAGCCGGCCGGGAGACCCAGTACTTC. Residues: CASSQGSLAGRETQYF.

In its sample, this clonotype was seen a few times. The chain joins TRBV7-6 to TRBJ2-2; TRBD1 or TRBD2 may be the D gene (5 bases each). CDR1 is SGHVS and CDR2 is FNYEAQ in the germline V gene. The CDR3 runs to 15 residues. V lost 5 bases to trimming and J lost 4 bases, with 14 bases between them. The CDR3 nucleotides read TGTGCCAGCAGCCCTCGGGGCCCATTCACCGGGGAGCTGTTTTTT. Translating gives CASSPRGPFTGELFF.

This clonotype was picked up a small number of times. This sequence joins TRBV2 and TRBJ2-1; possibly TRBD1 for D (6 bases). CDR1 is SNHLY and CDR2 is FYNNEI in the germline V gene. The CDR3 loop spans 11 amino acids. The CDR3 here is CSSGAYNEQFF. In DNA form, the CDR3 reads TGTTCATCAGGGGCCTACAATGAGCAGTTCTTC.

The rearrangement uses TRBV20-1 and TRBJ2-2, with a weak D call TRBD1 (6 bases). CDR1 is DFQATT and CDR2 is SNEGSKA in the germline V gene (reference sequence). Trimming shortened V by 6 bases and J by 1 base, and 15 bases separated the two germline ends. The length of the CDR3 is 15 residues. The CDR3 DNA reads as TGCAGTGCCACCATTCCGGGACAGAACACCGGGGAGCTGTTTTTT. Translation gives CSATIPGQNTGELFF.

This clonotype was seen more than once but under ten times. This rearrangement joins TRBV7-2 to TRBJ1-1, with TRBD1 identical over 8 bases. The CDR3 covers 14 residues. Losses at the gene ends were 5 bases for V and 4 bases for J; bases not matched to a gene: 6. Germline values: CDR1 SGHTA, CDR2 FQGNSA. The CDR3 region is CASSPDRVGTEAFF. The CDR3 region has the DNA TGTGCCAGCAGCCCGGACAGGGTGGGCACTGAAGCTTTCTTT.

For the CDR3, the DNA is TGTGCCAGCACCTCCTTGGCAGGGACTAGCAATCAGCCCCAGCATTTT. Translating gives CASTSLAGTSNQPQHF. The chain carries TRBV27 and TRBJ1-5; tentatively, D is TRBD1 (5 bases). V lost 7 bases to trimming and J lost 0 bases, with 16 bases between them. Per germline, CDR1 MNHEY and CDR2 SMNVEV (reference sequence). The CDR3 consists of 16 residues.

This sequence joins TRBV7-2 and TRBJ1-4; 9 bases map to TRBD1. The CDR3 covers 14 residues. In germline, CDR1 is SGHTA, CDR2 FQGNSA. The J segment lost 7 bases and the V segment lost 5 bases, leaving 5 bases of the junction unmatched. Here the CDR3 DNA reads TGTGCCAGCAGCGAGGGACAGGGCCTTGAAAAACTGTTTTTT. Protein: CASSEGQGLEKLFF.

The table lists this clonotype with a few counts. This rearrangement joins TRBV25-1 to TRBJ2-3; D could derive from TRBD1 or TRBD2 (6 bases each). V dropped 4 bases and J dropped 5 bases, with 19 bases sitting between them. There are 16 residues in the CDR3. Looked up from germline, CDR1 is MGHDK and CDR2 is SYGVNS. CDR3 nucleotides: TGTGCCAGCAGTGCCTGGGGGGCACAAAACAGAGATACGCAGTATTTT. As protein: CASSAWGAQNRDTQYF.

This clonotype was seen at least ten times. This chain connects TRBV7-2 to TRBJ2-3; 10 bases map to TRBD1. Germline CDR1 SGHTA, CDR2 FQGNSA. The CDR3 loop spans 15 amino acids. The V gene end was trimmed by 5 bases and the J gene end by 4 bases; junction bases not matched to a gene: 6. DNA of the CDR3: TGTGCCAGCAGCCCAACCGGGACAGGGGCAGATACGCAGTATTTT. This gives the protein CASSPTGTGADTQYF.

J is TRBJ2-1 and V is TRBV6-2 or TRBV6-3, with a possible D match to TRBD2 (7 bases). V was trimmed by 4 bases and J by 3 bases, leaving 19 bases between them. The CDR3 has 17 amino acids. Germline CDR1 is MNHEY and CDR2 is SVGEGT. CDR3 protein: CASSSARGAEVYNEQFF. CDR3 in DNA: TGTGCCAGCAGTTCCGCCCGGGGGGCCGAGGTCTACAATGAGCAGTTCTTC.

This CDR3 reads CASSQWEGSDTQYF. CDR3 in DNA: TGCGCCAGCAGCCAATGGGAGGGGTCGGATACGCAGTATTTT. The rearrangement uses TRBV4-3 and TRBJ2-3, with TRBD2 identical over 7 bases. V shed 2 bases, J shed 6 bases, and the junction held 5 bases outside the gene matches. The CDR3 length is 14 residues. Germline CDR1 is LGHNA and CDR2 is YSLEER.

This clonotype was picked up a small number of times. The rearrangement links TRBV15 to TRBJ2-3; no definite D call. Trimming removed 0 bases at V and 5 bases at J, with 6 bases between. The germline CDR1 and CDR2 sequences are LNHNV and YYDKDF (reference sequence). CDR3 length: 13 residues. CDR3 DNA: TGTGCCACCAGCAGAGATCGTTTAGATACGCAGTATTTT. It yields the protein CATSRDRLDTQYF.

This clonotype was observed a handful of times. The rearrangement joins TRBV11-2 to TRBJ2-7; 7 bases agree with TRBD1. V lost 1 base and J lost 1; bases outside the gene matches: 7. Germline CDR1 and CDR2: SGHAT and FQNNGV. There are 16 residues in the CDR3. CDR3 DNA: TGTGCCAGCAGCTTAGTGTGGGGACAGCGTTCCTACGAGCAGTACGTC. It encodes CASSLVWGQRSYEQYV.

This clonotype was found a few times. The chain combines TRBV7-9 with TRBJ2-3; no firm D call. This CDR3 has 16 amino acids. V was clipped by 5 bases and J by 6 bases, with 21 bases between them. CDR1 is SEHNR and CDR2 is FQNEAQ in the germline V gene (reference sequence). CDR3 in amino acids: CASSPKVPVVPDTQYF. The CDR3 DNA reads TGTGCCAGCAGCCCCAAGGTCCCCGTGGTTCCGGATACGCAGTATTTT.

The chain uses TRBV20-1 and TRBJ1-5, with D unclear. Trimming removed 0 bases from V and 7 bases from J, with 4 bases in between. Germline CDR1 reads DFQATT; CDR2 reads SNEGSKA (reference sequence). This CDR3 has 11 residues. CDR3 coding DNA: TGCAGTGCTAGAGATCAACAGCCCCAGCATTTT. The encoded protein is CSARDQQPQHF.

This clonotype appeared a few times. The chain employs TRBV6-2 or TRBV6-3 and TRBJ2-2; D not certain. CDR1 is MNHEY and CDR2 is SVGEGT in the germline V gene. The CDR3 loop spans 13 amino acids. V lost 6 bases to trimming and J lost 6 bases, with 11 bases between them. The CDR3 sequence is CASSRSGAGELFF. CDR3 nucleotide sequence: TGTGCCAGCAGCCGTTCTGGAGCCGGGGAGCTGTTTTTT.

The CDR3 spells CASSYSRLAGGRETQYF. CDR3 sequence (DNA): TGTGCCAGCAGTTACTCGAGACTAGCGGGGGGCCGGGAGACCCAGTACTTC. This rearrangement joins TRBV6-5 to TRBJ2-5; 13 bases line up with TRBD2. From germline, CDR1 is MNHEY and CDR2 SVGAGI. This CDR3 contains 17 residues. With V trimmed by 0 bases and J by 5 bases, 6 bases remained unmatched.

This clonotype was seen ten or more times. The CDR3 loop reads CASSFAGDEQYF. CDR3 coding DNA: TGCGCCAGCAGCTTTGCCGGGGATGAGCAGTACTTC. The genes are TRBV5-1 and TRBJ2-7; tentatively, D is TRBD2 (5 bases). CDR1 is SGHRS and CDR2 is YFSETQ in the germline V gene. V lost 2 bases to trimming and J lost 7 bases, with 10 bases between them. The CDR3 length is 12 residues.